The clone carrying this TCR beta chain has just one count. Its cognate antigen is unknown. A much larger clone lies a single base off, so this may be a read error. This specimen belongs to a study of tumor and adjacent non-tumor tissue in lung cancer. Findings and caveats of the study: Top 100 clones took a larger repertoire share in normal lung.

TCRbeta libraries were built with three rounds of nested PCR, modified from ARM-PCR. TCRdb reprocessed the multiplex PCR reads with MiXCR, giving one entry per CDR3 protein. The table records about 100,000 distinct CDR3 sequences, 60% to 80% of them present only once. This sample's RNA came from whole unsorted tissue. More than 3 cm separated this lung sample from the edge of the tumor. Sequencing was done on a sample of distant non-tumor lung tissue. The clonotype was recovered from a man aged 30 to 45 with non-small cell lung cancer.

CDR3 nucleotide sequence: TGTGCCACCATTGACACCATTGAGGAGCAGTTCTTC. Translation: CATIDTIEEQFF. The chain has TRBV24-1 and TRBJ2-1; no clear D. Germline values: CDR1 KGHDR, CDR2 SFDVKD. V was cut by 8 bases and J by 10 bases, with 14 bases left in between. The CDR3 is 12 residues long.